The source of this T cell receptor beta chain is a study of T-cell memory formation after mild COVID-19. General study results and limits: Day 15 to 85 contracting clones showed balanced CD4/CD8; later expanders leaned CD4+. That cross-reactive memory joined was suggested by some responding clones appearing in pre-infection memory. Clonal second-wave expansions that peaked on day 37 had unconfirmed SARS-CoV-2 specificity.

TCRdb processed the 5' RACE reads anew with MiXCR; each CDR3 protein has one entry. This repertoire shows around 390,000 distinct CDR3 sequences, more than 15% found once; its top ten account for 20% to 25%. This clonotype was observed a handful of times. Its antigen is unknown. The V and J ends lost 7 bases and 7 bases, in that order; junction bases with no gene match: 12. The germline V gene encodes CDR1 MNHEY and CDR2 SMNVEV (reference sequence). The CDR3 totals 15 residues. The source is a man between 18 and 35 years old who had mild COVID-19 (a few samples of this study predate the infection). Cell type and time point are not known. The sample comprised PBMCs or a T cell subset sorted from them (not recorded which). The chain links TRBV27 to TRBJ2-1; 8 positions match TRBD2. CDR3 in amino acids: CASTPRGGTTNEQFF. DNA of the CDR3: TGTGCCAGCACTCCCCGGGGGGGTACTACGAATGAGCAGTTCTTC.